Below are 14 T cell receptor beta chains sequenced from a single sample in a study of T cell clonality in common variable immunodeficiency. Repertoires were generated with immunoSEQ multiplex PCR, while TCRdb's copy carries only in-frame clones and drops some. The repertoire consists of about 59,000 clones, none detected only once. The sequenced sample consisted of peripheral blood mononuclear cells. These receptors all stem from a person between 18 and 75 years old in good health.

Only a few counts were recorded for this clone. The CDR3 end falls 3 residues outside the read, so it is completed with the germline J gene. This chain uses TRBV2 with TRBJ1-2; 9 bases map to TRBD1. The CDR3 extends over 15 amino acids. V lost 5 bases and J lost 2; bases outside the gene matches: 6. CDR1 is SNHLY and CDR2 is FYNNEI in the germline V gene. CDR3 loop: CASSPGTGLNYGYTF. The sequenced part of the CDR3 DNA is TGTGCCAGCAGTCCCGGGACAGGGCTAAACTATGGC. The entire variable domain, with the rest obtained from reference TRBV2 and TRBJ1-2, is as follows: EPEVTQTPSHQVTQMGQEVILRCVPISNHLYFYWYRQILGQKVEFLVSFYNNEISEKSEIFDDQFSVERPDGSNFTLKIRSTKLEDSAMYFCASSPGTGLNYGYTFGSGTRLTVV.

This clone came up many times. The read is 3 residues too short to cover the CDR3 end, so that end is filled in from the germline J gene. The genes are TRBV30 and TRBJ2-2; D possibly corresponds to TRBD1 (5 bases). Germline CDR1 GTSNPN, CDR2 SVGIG (reference sequence). The CDR3 length is 14 residues. V dropped 3 bases and J dropped 5 bases, with 13 bases sitting between them. The sequenced part of the CDR3 DNA is TGTGCCTGGAGCCTCGACAGTATGACCGGGGAG. As protein: CAWSLDSMTGE. In full, the CDR3 is CAWSLDSMTGELFF.

The sample holds a few counts of this clone. The read is 3 residues too short to cover the CDR3 end, so that end is filled in from the germline J gene. The chain employs TRBV19 and TRBJ1-4; weak D call: TRBD1 (6 bases). In germline, CDR1 is LNHDA, CDR2 SQIVND (reference sequence). This CDR3 comprises 15 residues. CDR3 DNA, as far as it was read: TGTGCCAGCCAAGGGGGGGGGCGAGGGAATTCACCA. This encodes CASQGGGRGNSP. The entire CDR3 is CASQGGGRGNSPLFF.

This clone was counted ten times or more. The read stops 3 residues short of the end of the CDR3; the missing end is completed from the germline J gene. The gene calls are TRBV11-2 and TRBJ2-7, with D unresolved. Trimming took off 1 base at V and 5 bases at J, with 15 bases between the two ends. The CDR3 is made up of 15 amino acids. Germline assignment: CDR1 SGHAT and CDR2 FQNNGV. CDR3 DNA (partial): TGTGCCAGCAGCTTAGGATTGGCGGAGCCCGACGAG. Protein sequence: CASSLGLAEPDE. The full CDR3 sequence reads CASSLGLAEPDEQYF.

The table lists this clone with many counts. The read ends 3 residues early relative to the CDR3; the germline J gene fills the gap. V usage is TRBV5-1 and J usage is TRBJ1-2; D is possibly TRBD1 (6 bases). The CDR3 is 12 amino acids. Germline values: CDR1 SGHRS, CDR2 YFSETQ. The CDR3: CASSVTGIGYTF. Incomplete CDR3 DNA: TGCGCCAGCAGCGTTACAGGGATCGGC.

This clone was seen repeatedly, ten times or more. The DNA ends 3 residues before the CDR3 does, and the rest of the CDR3 is filled in from the germline J gene. The V and J genes are TRBV19 and TRBJ2-2; D is perhaps TRBD1 (7 bases). CDR1 and CDR2 (germline): LNHDA, SQIVND (reference sequence). Trimming shortened V by 3 bases and J by 5 bases, and 25 bases separated the two germline ends. The CDR3 totals 19 residues. CDR3 DNA, as far as it was read: TGTGCCAGTAGTATTCAGGGGGGACAGCCATCGATAAGGACCGGGGAG. The encoded protein is CASSIQGGQPSIRTGE. In full, the CDR3 reads CASSIQGGQPSIRTGELFF.

A remark on this clone: An end of the junction differs from the germline gene, which may be a read error. The read falls 3 residues short of the CDR3 end, and the missing part is taken from the germline J gene. Additional DNA sequences in this sample encode the identical CDR3. J is TRBJ1-3 and V is TRBV7-9; possible D gene TRBD1, 5 bases. The CDR3 has 13 amino acids. In germline, CDR1 is SEHNR, CDR2 FQNEAQ (reference sequence). The CDR3 sequence is CASSFRRQNTIYF. CDR3 bases read: TGTGCCAGCAGCTTTCGCCGACAGAACACA.

This clone showed up just a few times. This sequence may be a read error, since a much larger clone differs from it by one base. The CDR3 extends 3 residues past the end of the read, so its final part is completed from the germline J gene. This chain uses TRBV6-2 or TRBV6-3 with TRBJ1-4; 7 bases are shared with TRBD1. Germline loops: CDR1 MNHEY, CDR2 SVGEGT. The CDR3 has 16 amino acids. Incomplete CDR3 DNA: TGTGCCAGCAGACAACAGGGGTGGTACTATAATTCACCA. It translates to CASRQQGWYYNSP. The complete CDR3 sequence is CASRQQGWYYNSPLFF.

Ten or more counts support this clone. One end of the junction varies from germline; a read error may be responsible. The read stops 3 residues short of the end of the CDR3; the missing end is completed from the germline J gene. Other DNA sequences in this sample translate to the same CDR3. The chain couples TRBV6-1 to TRBJ1-5; D remains ambiguous. This CDR3 comprises 13 residues. CDR1 is MNHNS and CDR2 is SASEGT in the germline V gene. The covered CDR3 bases are TGTGCTAGCAGTGCCTATAGCAATCAGCCC. This translates into CASSAYSNQP. The full CDR3 protein reads CASSAYSNQPQHF.

There are many counts of this clone. The CDR3 end falls 3 residues outside the read, so it is completed with the germline J gene. The V call is TRBV29-1, the J call TRBJ1-2; D is possibly TRBD1 (5 bases). V lost 6 bases to trimming and J lost 1 base, with 12 bases between them. This CDR3 has 13 residues. Germline CDR1 reads SQVTM; CDR2 reads ANQGSEA. CDR3 region: CSVSQGYNYGYTF. Incomplete CDR3 DNA: TGCAGCGTCTCTCAGGGTTATAACTATGGC.

This clone showed up many times. Coverage ceases 3 residues before the CDR3 finishes, and the germline J gene fills in the end. V is TRBV19 and J is TRBJ2-3, with D maybe TRBD2 (5 bases). Trimming took 0 bases from V and 0 from J, leaving 7 bases between them. Looked up from germline, CDR1 is LNHDA and CDR2 is SQIVND (reference sequence). CDR3 length: 15 residues. The sequenced CDR3 bases are TGTGCCAGTAGTATAGAGGACTTAAGCACAGATACG. Amino acid sequence: CASSIEDLSTDT. The whole CDR3 region reads CASSIEDLSTDTQYF.

Comments on this clone: The read gets to within 3 residues of the CDR3 end, and the germline J gene fills in the rest. This sequence joins TRBV6-1 and TRBJ1-5; no definite D call. Trimming took off 2 bases at V and 7 bases at J, with 12 bases between the two ends. Germline loops: CDR1 MNHNS, CDR2 SASEGT. CDR3 length: 14 residues. CDR3 DNA, as far as it was read: TGTGCCAGCAGTGAACGGGGTGAGGAACAGCCC. Protein: CASSERGEEQP. The full CDR3 sequence reads CASSERGEEQPQHF.

This clone was recorded a few times. The read terminates 3 residues ahead of where the CDR3 ends, so the germline J gene completes it. The gene calls are TRBV7-2 and TRBJ1-2; no reliable D call. This CDR3 spans 12 amino acids. The germline V gene encodes CDR1 SGHTA and CDR2 FQGNSA. This chain's CDR3 is CASRRITDTYTF. CDR3 bases read: TGTGCCAGCAGACGGATCACAGATACC.

This clone came up many times. The read ends 3 residues before the CDR3 terminus; that terminus is restored from the germline J gene. J is TRBJ1-2 and V is TRBV20-1, with TRBD1 as a possible D gene (6 bases). Germline assignment: CDR1 DFQATT and CDR2 SNEGSKA (reference sequence). The CDR3 has 13 residues. CDR3 residues: CSARTGLKEGYTF. The DNA read from the CDR3 is TGCAGTGCTAGAACAGGGCTTAAGGAAGGC.